This is a list of T cell receptor beta chains from one sample in a study of CD8+CD57+ T cells in acquired aplastic anemia. TCRdb fed the reads into MiXCR, producing one record per CDR3 protein. Of 90,000 to 130,000 distinct CDR3 sequences listed, around 50% are singletons. Sequencing used sorted CD4+, CD8+, or CD8+CD57+ T cells (not recorded which) from PBMCs. The origin of the receptors is a human donor in good health, serving as a control. Both conserved end residues are part of each CDR3. The D gene is left open where the match is weak. Clone size is given for some rows only: seen once, a few or many times, or a class if the clone is expanded.

v_call	j_call	clone_size	d_call	cdr3_aa	cdr3_nt
TRBV19	TRBJ1-1	once	.	CASSRTGTYEAFF	TGTGCCAGTAGTCGCACAGGGACCTATGAAGCTTTCTTT
TRBV7-2	TRBJ1-2	.	.	CAITATNYGYTF	TGTGCCATCACAGCCACTAACTATGGCTACACCTTC
TRBV27	TRBJ2-2	.	.	CASSLGGVGELFF	TGTGCCAGCAGTTTAGGGGGCGTCGGGGAGCTGTTTTTT
TRBV2	TRBJ2-7	many	.	CASSGYRDNEQYF	TGTGCCAGCAGTGGGTACAGGGACAACGAGCAGTACTTC
TRBV15	TRBJ2-5	.	.	CATSRARGTFQETQYF	TGTGCCACCAGCAGAGCACGGGGGACTTTCCAAGAGACCCAGTACTTC
TRBV19	TRBJ2-3	.	TRBD1	CASSMTGSTDTQYF	TGTGCCAGTAGTATGACAGGGAGCACAGATACGCAGTATTTT
TRBV11-2	TRBJ2-1	.	TRBD2	CASSRGGGDTYNEQFF	TGTGCCAGCAGCCGGGGGGGCGGGGACACCTACAATGAGCAGTTCTTC
TRBV7-3	TRBJ2-6	.	TRBD1	CASSRDRVTGANVLTF	TGTGCCAGCAGCCGAGACAGGGTTACTGGGGCCAACGTCCTGACTTTC
TRBV11-3	TRBJ1-1	many	.	CASSYARREENTEAFF	TGTGCCAGCAGCTACGCGAGGAGGGAAGAGAACACTGAAGCTTTCTTT
TRBV25-1	TRBJ2-7	.	.	CAGSGGGRGVTYEQYF	TGTGCCGGCAGTGGGGGGGGCAGGGGGGTCACCTACGAGCAGTACTTC
TRBV14	TRBJ2-3	many	TRBD2	CASSQDSAGVADTQYF	TGTGCCAGCAGCCAAGATTCGGCGGGGGTGGCGGATACGCAGTATTTT
TRBV20-1	TRBJ2-2	many	.	CSARSQGRTGELFF	TGCAGTGCTAGATCACAGGGGAGGACCGGGGAGCTGTTTTTT
TRBV6-1	TRBJ1-1	.	TRBD1	CASSEATGMNTEAFF	TGTGCCAGCAGTGAAGCGACAGGGATGAACACTGAAGCTTTCTTT
TRBV20-1	TRBJ2-3	.	TRBD2	CSASRTSGDTDTQYF	TGCAGTGCTAGTAGGACTAGCGGGGACACAGATACGCAGTATTTT
TRBV19	TRBJ1-1	.	.	CASSITDNTEAFF	TGTGCCAGTAGTATTACCGATAACACTGAAGCTTTCTTT
TRBV6-6	TRBJ1-2	many	TRBD1	CASSYTTGVDGYTF	TGTGCCAGCAGTTACACGACAGGGGTCGATGGCTACACCTTC
TRBV5-6	TRBJ2-3	many	.	CASSLGGGGSTDTQYF	TGTGCCAGCAGCTTGGGAGGGGGGGGCAGCACAGATACGCAGTATTTT
TRBV20-1	TRBJ2-7	.	.	CSARDLGGSYEQYF	TGCAGTGCTAGAGATCTGGGGGGATCCTACGAGCAGTACTTC
TRBV10-1	TRBJ2-5	.	.	CASSEFQDSQETQYF	TGCGCCAGCAGTGAGTTCCAGGACAGCCAAGAGACCCAGTACTTC
TRBV19	TRBJ1-5	many	.	CASSIQLAGLDIAQHF	TGTGCCAGTAGTATCCAATTGGCAGGTTTAGACATTGCCCAGCATTTT
TRBV12-3/TRBV12-4	TRBJ1-1	.	.	CASSFEGTEAFF	TGTGCCAGCAGTTTCGAGGGCACTGAAGCTTTCTTT
TRBV30	TRBJ2-7	once	.	CAWSVPGTPSSYEQYF	TGTGCCTGGAGTGTACCCGGGACACCCTCATCCTACGAGCAGTACTTC
TRBV12-3/TRBV12-4	TRBJ2-5	many	.	CASISGQGETQYF	TGTGCCAGCATCTCAGGGCAGGGAGAGACCCAGTACTTC
TRBV7-2	TRBJ1-4	.	.	CASSLIPPGANEKLFF	TGTGCCAGCAGCTTGATCCCCCCGGGCGCTAATGAAAAACTGTTTTTT
TRBV2	TRBJ1-6	.	.	CASVVQGYNSPLHF	TGTGCCAGTGTAGTCCAGGGATATAATTCACCCCTCCACTTT
TRBV20-1	TRBJ2-1	.	TRBD2	CSARSSGGAIINEQFF	TGCAGTGCTAGATCTAGCGGGGGGGCTATTATCAATGAGCAGTTCTTC
TRBV25-1	TRBJ1-2	.	.	CASSWGGAGGYTF	TGTGCCAGCAGTTGGGGGGGCGCGGGAGGCTACACCTTC
TRBV10-1	TRBJ2-7	few	.	CASSDGGVGYEQYF	TGCGCCAGCAGTGATGGAGGGGTAGGCTACGAGCAGTACTTC
TRBV9	TRBJ1-4	many	TRBD1	CASSVRAGGSEKLFF	TGTGCCAGCAGCGTACGGGCAGGGGGTTCTGAAAAACTGTTTTTT
TRBV15	TRBJ2-7	.	.	CATSSNGAVDGGEQYF	TGTGCCACCAGCAGCAATGGAGCCGTGGACGGGGGCGAGCAGTACTTC
TRBV10-3	TRBJ1-2	.	TRBD1	CAITPEGTGVVGYTF	TGTGCCATCACTCCCGAGGGGACAGGGGTGGTTGGCTACACCTTC
TRBV11-2	TRBJ2-3	many	TRBD2	CASSLEERGGRTDTQYF	TGTGCCAGCAGCTTAGAAGAGCGGGGGGGCCGAACAGATACGCAGTATTTT
TRBV4-1	TRBJ2-7	many	.	CASSLNSGTSGTYEQYF	TGCGCCAGCAGCCTAAACTCCGGGACATCAGGCACCTACGAGCAGTACTTC
TRBV10-3	TRBJ2-7	many	.	CAISDKGGSISYEQYF	TGTGCCATCAGTGATAAGGGGGGCAGCATCTCCTACGAGCAGTACTTC
TRBV29-1	TRBJ2-3	medium-sized	.	CSVVWGSTDTQYF	TGCAGCGTAGTGTGGGGCAGCACAGATACGCAGTATTTT
TRBV7-3	TRBJ1-2	.	TRBD1	CASSSGQAWDGYTF	TGTGCCAGCAGCTCCGGACAGGCATGGGATGGCTACACCTTC
TRBV29-1	TRBJ2-7	many	.	CSVEVQYQEQYF	TGCAGCGTTGAGGTACAGTATCAGGAGCAGTACTTC
TRBV29-1	TRBJ1-2	.	.	CSVDRVNSNYGYTF	TGCAGCGTTGATAGGGTTAACTCTAACTATGGCTACACCTTC
TRBV11-3	TRBJ2-7	.	TRBD2	CASSSGGGAYEQYF	TGTGCCAGCAGCTCTGGCGGGGGGGCCTACGAGCAGTACTTC
TRBV9	TRBJ1-2	many	TRBD1	CASSGYPGQGGGYTF	TGTGCCAGCAGCGGGTACCCAGGACAGGGCGGAGGCTACACCTTC
TRBV19	TRBJ1-1	many	TRBD1	CAARTGGTEAFF	TGTGCCGCCCGCACAGGGGGCACTGAAGCTTTCTTT
TRBV29-1	TRBJ2-3	.	TRBD2	CSVAGLAGGDTQYF	TGCAGCGTTGCGGGACTAGCGGGAGGAGATACGCAGTATTTT
TRBV29-1	TRBJ2-3	few	TRBD2	CSVPTSGTDTQYF	TGCAGCGTCCCGACTAGCGGGACAGATACGCAGTATTTT
TRBV7-9	TRBJ1-1	.	.	CASGPTRGPEAFF	TGTGCCAGCGGACCAACGAGGGGCCCTGAAGCTTTCTTT
TRBV12-3/TRBV12-4	TRBJ1-1	many	.	CASSPSRDRTEAFF	TGTGCCAGCAGCCCAAGTAGGGATCGGACTGAAGCTTTCTTT
TRBV19	TRBJ1-4	.	.	CASREVANEKLFF	TGTGCCAGTAGAGAGGTCGCTAATGAAAAACTGTTTTTT
TRBV29-1	TRBJ1-1	.	TRBD1	CSVETMTGYWGNTEAFF	TGCAGCGTCGAAACAATGACAGGGTATTGGGGAAACACTGAAGCTTTCTTT
TRBV20-1	TRBJ2-1	many	TRBD1	CSAALVGTGAHNEQFF	TGCAGTGCAGCTCTGGTTGGGACAGGGGCACACAATGAGCAGTTCTTC
TRBV27	TRBJ1-1	few	.	CASSRGGYTEAFF	TGTGCCAGCAGTAGGGGGGGGTACACTGAAGCTTTCTTT
TRBV5-1	TRBJ2-1	.	TRBD2	CASKYIAGSSYNEQFF	TGCGCCAGCAAGTATATAGCGGGAAGTTCCTACAATGAGCAGTTCTTC
TRBV6-1	TRBJ1-1	many	.	CASTSGNTEAFF	TGTGCCAGCACCTCAGGGAACACTGAAGCTTTCTTT
TRBV4-3	TRBJ2-7	many	.	CASSPDVTYEQYF	TGCGCCAGCAGCCCCGATGTAACCTACGAGCAGTACTTC
TRBV2	TRBJ1-2	.	.	CASNGRTYGYTF	TGTGCCAGCAATGGACGGACGTATGGCTACACCTTC
TRBV5-4	TRBJ2-7	few	.	CAGSLAGAFDEQYF	TGTGCCGGCAGCTTGGCAGGGGCATTCGACGAGCAGTACTTC
TRBV2	TRBJ1-1	.	TRBD1	CASSGGTGRGAFF	TGTGCCAGCAGTGGAGGGACAGGGCGTGGAGCTTTCTTT
TRBV10-1	TRBJ2-1	.	TRBD1	CASSVGGDRVNEQFF	TGCGCCAGCAGTGTGGGGGGGGACAGGGTCAATGAGCAGTTCTTC
TRBV20-1	TRBJ2-4	many	.	CSARNDSVLDIQYF	TGCAGTGCTAGAAATGACAGTGTGTTGGACATTCAGTACTTC
TRBV25-1	TRBJ1-1	.	TRBD1	CASSVPGTGHTEAFF	TGTGCCAGCAGTGTCCCCGGGACAGGGCACACTGAAGCTTTCTTT
TRBV5-6	TRBJ2-6	.	.	CASSPKGLPSGANVLTF	TGTGCCAGCAGCCCTAAGGGACTTCCCTCTGGGGCCAACGTCCTGACTTTC
TRBV24-1	TRBJ2-1	many	.	CATSGTTYNEQFF	TGTGCCACTTCCGGGACCACCTACAATGAGCAGTTCTTC